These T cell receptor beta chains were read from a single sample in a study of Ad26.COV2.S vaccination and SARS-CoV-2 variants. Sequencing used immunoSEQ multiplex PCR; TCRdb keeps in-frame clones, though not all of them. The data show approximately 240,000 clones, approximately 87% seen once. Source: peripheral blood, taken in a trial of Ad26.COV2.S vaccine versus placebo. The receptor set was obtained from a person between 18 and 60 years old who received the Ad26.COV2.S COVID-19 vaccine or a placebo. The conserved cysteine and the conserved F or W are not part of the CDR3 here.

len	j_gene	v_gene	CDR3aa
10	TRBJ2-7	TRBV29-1	SVEVRDYEQY
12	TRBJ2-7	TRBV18	ASSPDRPREGLY
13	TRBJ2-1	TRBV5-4	ASSETQGSYNEQF
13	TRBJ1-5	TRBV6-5	ATGTGTISNQPQH
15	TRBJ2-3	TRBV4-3	ASSRGQGAVVGDTQY
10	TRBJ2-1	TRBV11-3	ASGSSYNEQF
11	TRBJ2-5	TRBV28	ASSLTSPETQY
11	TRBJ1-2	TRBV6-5	ASSYSGSHGYT
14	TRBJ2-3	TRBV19	ASSLQGPGGTDTQY
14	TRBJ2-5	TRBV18	ASSPPGRHTQETQY
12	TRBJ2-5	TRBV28	ASSAPGGRETQY
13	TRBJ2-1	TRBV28	ASREAGAGVNEQF
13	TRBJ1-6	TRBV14	ASSQDRGAGSPLH
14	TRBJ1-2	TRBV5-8	ASSFGRVVPNYGYT
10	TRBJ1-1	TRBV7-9	ASSLTGPEAF
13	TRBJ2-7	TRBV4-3	ASSPGTSGGYEQY
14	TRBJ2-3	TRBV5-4	ASSAGTSGWGDTQY
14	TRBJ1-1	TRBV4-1	ASSQAFLAGGTEAF